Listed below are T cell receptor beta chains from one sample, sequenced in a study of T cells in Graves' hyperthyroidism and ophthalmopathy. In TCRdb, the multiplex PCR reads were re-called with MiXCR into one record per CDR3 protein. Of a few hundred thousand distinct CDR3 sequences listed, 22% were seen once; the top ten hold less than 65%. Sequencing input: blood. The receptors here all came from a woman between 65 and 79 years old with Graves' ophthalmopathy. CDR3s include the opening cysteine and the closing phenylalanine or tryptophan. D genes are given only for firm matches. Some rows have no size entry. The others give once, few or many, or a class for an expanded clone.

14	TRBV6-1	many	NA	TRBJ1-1	TGTGCCAGCAGCAGAAAGGGGCCGGACACTGAAGCTTTCTTT	CASSRKGPDTEAFF
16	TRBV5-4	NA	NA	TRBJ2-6	TGTGCCAGCAGCTTGGACGGATTCTCTGGGGCCAACGTCCTGACTTTC	CASSLDGFSGANVLTF
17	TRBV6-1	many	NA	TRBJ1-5	TGTGCCAGCAGTTACGGCAGGGCGCCTGGGAGCAATCAGCCCCAGCATTTT	CASSYGRAPGSNQPQHF
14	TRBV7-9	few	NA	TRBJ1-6	TGTGCCAGCAGCCCCGCGGTGGGTGTCTCACCCCTCCACTTT	CASSPAVGVSPLHF
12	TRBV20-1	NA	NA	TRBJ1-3	TGCACTGCTCGGGGTTCTGGAAACACCATATATTTT	CTARGSGNTIYF
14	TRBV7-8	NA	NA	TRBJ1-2	TGTGCCAGCAGCCTCGTCGGGGGTGGGTCTGGCTACACCTTC	CASSLVGGGSGYTF
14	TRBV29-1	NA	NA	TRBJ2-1	TGCAGCGTTGTTAATGGACAGCCCAACAGTGAGCAGTTCTTC	CSVVNGQPNSEQFF
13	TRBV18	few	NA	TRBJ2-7	TGTGCCAGCTCACCACCGAATGTCTACGAGCAGTACTTC	CASSPPNVYEQYF
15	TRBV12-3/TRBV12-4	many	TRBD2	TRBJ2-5	TGTGCCAGCAGCCTCTGGGCGGGGGGCCGGGAGACCCAGTACTTC	CASSLWAGGRETQYF
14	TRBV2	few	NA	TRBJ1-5	TGTGCCAGCAGTGAAGGAAGCCGCACAGATACGCAGCATTTT	CASSEGSRTDTQHF
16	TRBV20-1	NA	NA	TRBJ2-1	TGCAGTGCTAGAGATCAATGGGGGAGCTCCTACAATGAGCAGTTCTTC	CSARDQWGSSYNEQFF
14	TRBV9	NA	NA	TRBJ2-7	TGTGCCAGCAGCGTAGCTGTTAGCTCCGGCGAGCAGTACTTC	CASSVAVSSGEQYF
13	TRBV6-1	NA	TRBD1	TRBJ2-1	TGTGCCAGCAGTGGAAACAGGGGAAATGAGCAGTTCTTC	CASSGNRGNEQFF
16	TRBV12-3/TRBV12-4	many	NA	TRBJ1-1	TGTGCCAGCAGTTCTGGGTGGGAGGGTATTGGCACTGAAGCTTTCTTT	CASSSGWEGIGTEAFF
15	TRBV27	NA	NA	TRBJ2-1	TGTGCCAGCAGTTTACCGGGACTTAAGAGAGGGGAGCAGTTCTTC	CASSLPGLKRGEQFF
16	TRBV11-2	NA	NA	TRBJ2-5	TGTGCCAGCAGCTTAATCCGGGGTGGGCTACGTGAGACCCAGTACTTC	CASSLIRGGLRETQYF
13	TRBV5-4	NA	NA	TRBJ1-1	TGTGCCAGCAGCTTGATTCTTGGCACTGAAGCTTTCTTT	CASSLILGTEAFF
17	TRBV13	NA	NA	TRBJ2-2	TGTGCCAGCAGCTTTCCGGGAACAAGTGGAAACACCGGGGAGCTGTTTTTT	CASSFPGTSGNTGELFF
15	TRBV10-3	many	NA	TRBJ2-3	TGTGCCATCACCCACGGGGCGAAGGGCACAGATACGCAGTATTTT	CAITHGAKGTDTQYF
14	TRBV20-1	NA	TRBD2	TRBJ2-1	TGCAGTGCTAGCTTAAGTAGCGGGAGGTATGAGCAGTTCTTC	CSASLSSGRYEQFF
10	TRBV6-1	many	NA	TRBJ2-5	TGTGCCAGCAGGAAAGAGACCCAGTACTTC	CASRKETQYF
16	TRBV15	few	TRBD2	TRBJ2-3	TGTGCCACCAGCACTTTAGGACTAGCGGGAGAGGGAACGCAGTATTTT	CATSTLGLAGEGTQYF
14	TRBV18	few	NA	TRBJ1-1	TGTGCCAGCTCACGGTCGGGGGCGCGCACTGAAGCTTTCTTT	CASSRSGARTEAFF
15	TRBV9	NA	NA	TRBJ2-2	TGTGCCAGCAGCACCGGGACACCGAACACCGGGGAGCTGTTTTTT	CASSTGTPNTGELFF
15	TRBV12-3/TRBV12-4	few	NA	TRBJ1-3	TGTGCCAGCAGGGAGACGGGAATCTCTGGAAACACCATATATTTT	CASRETGISGNTIYF
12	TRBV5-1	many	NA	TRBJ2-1	TGCGCCAGCAGCTTGGATGGGAATGAGCAGTTCTTC	CASSLDGNEQFF
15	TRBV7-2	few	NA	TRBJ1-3	TGTGCCAGCAGCTTATTGGCCGGCTCTGGAAACACCATATATTTT	CASSLLAGSGNTIYF
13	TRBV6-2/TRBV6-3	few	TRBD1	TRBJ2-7	TGTGCCAGCAGTCGCAGGGGGCTCTACGAGCAGTACTTC	CASSRRGLYEQYF
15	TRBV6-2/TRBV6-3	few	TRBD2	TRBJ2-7	TGTGCCAGCAGTCGAAGCGGGAGTTCCTCCTACGAGCAGTACTTC	CASSRSGSSSYEQYF
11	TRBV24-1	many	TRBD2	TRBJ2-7	TGTGCCACCCCGGGGGGTCCCGAGCAGTACTTC	CATPGGPEQYF
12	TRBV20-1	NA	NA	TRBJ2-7	TGCAGTACTAATAGCGTTGCCTACGAGCAGTACTTC	CSTNSVAYEQYF
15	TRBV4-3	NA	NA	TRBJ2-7	TGCGCCAGCAGCCAAGATGCCTCTGGCCCCTACGAGCAGTACTTC	CASSQDASGPYEQYF
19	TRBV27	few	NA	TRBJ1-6	TGTGCCAGCAGTCCAGATTTACAAGGGAATAACCCCTATAATTCACCCCTCCACTTT	CASSPDLQGNNPYNSPLHF
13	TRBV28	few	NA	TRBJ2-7	TGTGCCAGCTCTGGACCGGTCTCCTACGAGCAGTACTTC	CASSGPVSYEQYF
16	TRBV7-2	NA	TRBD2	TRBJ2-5	TGTGCCAGCAGCTCCCAGCCAGCGGGAGGGGTGGAGACCCAGTACTTC	CASSSQPAGGVETQYF
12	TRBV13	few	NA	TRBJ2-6	TGTGCCAGTGGTGCGGGGGCCAACGTCCTGACTTTC	CASGAGANVLTF
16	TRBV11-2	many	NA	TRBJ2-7	TGTGCCAGCAGCTTAGGGGGAACAGGGATCCCCTACGAGCAGTACTTC	CASSLGGTGIPYEQYF
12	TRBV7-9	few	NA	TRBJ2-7	TGTGCCAGCACATCGACTACCTACGAGCAGTACTTC	CASTSTTYEQYF
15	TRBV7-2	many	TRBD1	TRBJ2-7	TGTGCCAGCAGCCCGTCCCGGGACAGGTCCTACGAGCAGTACTTC	CASSPSRDRSYEQYF
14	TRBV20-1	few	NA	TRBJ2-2	TGCAGTGCCCGGGAGAGCCGAAGAACCGGGGAGCTGTTTTTT	CSARESRRTGELFF
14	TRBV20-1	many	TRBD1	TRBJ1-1	TGCAGTGCCAAGACAGGGGGTACGGGCACTGAAGCTTTCTTT	CSAKTGGTGTEAFF
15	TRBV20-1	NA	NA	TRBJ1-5	TGCAGTGCTAGTGTCTGGGGATTGTACAATCAGCCCCAGCATTTT	CSASVWGLYNQPQHF
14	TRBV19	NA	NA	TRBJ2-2	TGTGCCAGTAGCCCGTTAGGATTAACCGGGGAGCTGTTTTTT	CASSPLGLTGELFF
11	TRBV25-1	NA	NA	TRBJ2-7	TGTGCCAGCAGTGAACGGGGGGAGCAGTACTTC	CASSERGEQYF
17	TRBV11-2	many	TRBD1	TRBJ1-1	TGTGCCAGCACAAGGACCGGACAGGGTCGAATGAACACTGAAGCTTTCTTT	CASTRTGQGRMNTEAFF
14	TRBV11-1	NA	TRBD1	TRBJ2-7	TGTGCCAGCGACACAGGGGTTTTTTCCGGCGAGCAGTACTTC	CASDTGVFSGEQYF
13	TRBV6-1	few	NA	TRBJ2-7	TGTGCCAGCAACCGGGACACCCCTAGGGAGCAGTACTTC	CASNRDTPREQYF
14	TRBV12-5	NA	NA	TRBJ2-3	TGTGCTAGTGGTTTGAGCGGAGCCACAGATACGCAGTATTTT	CASGLSGATDTQYF
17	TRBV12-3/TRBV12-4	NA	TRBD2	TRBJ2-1	TGTGCCAGCAGTTCTTACACCGGACTAGCGGGAGGGTACGAGCAGTTCTTC	CASSSYTGLAGGYEQFF
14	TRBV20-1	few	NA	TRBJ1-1	TGCAGTGCTAGAGCGGGGGCTGGGGACACTGAAGCTTTCTTT	CSARAGAGDTEAFF
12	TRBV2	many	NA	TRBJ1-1	TGTGCCAGCAGTGGGGGGTGGACTGAAGCTTTCTTT	CASSGGWTEAFF
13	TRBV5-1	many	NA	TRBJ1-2	TGCGCCAGCAGCGAGGGGCAGAACTATGGCTACACCTTC	CASSEGQNYGYTF
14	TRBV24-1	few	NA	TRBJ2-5	TGTGCCACCAGTGATCCCGCCCTTGGGGAGACCCAGTACTTC	CATSDPALGETQYF
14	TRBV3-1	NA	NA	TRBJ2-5	TGTGCCAGCAGCCAAGACGGCGGGACCCGGGCCCAGTACTTC	CASSQDGGTRAQYF
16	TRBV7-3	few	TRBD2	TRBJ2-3	TGTGCCAGCAGCCCCTGGGGGGCTAGCGGGAGGGATACGCAGTATTTT	CASSPWGASGRDTQYF
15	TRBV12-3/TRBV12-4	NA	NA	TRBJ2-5	TGTGCCAGCACCAAGGCGAGGGGGGGGCGAGAGACCCAGTACTTC	CASTKARGGRETQYF
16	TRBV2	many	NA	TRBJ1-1	TGTGCCAGCAGTGAATCTCGTGGCAGGGTGCGAACTGAAGCTTTCTTT	CASSESRGRVRTEAFF